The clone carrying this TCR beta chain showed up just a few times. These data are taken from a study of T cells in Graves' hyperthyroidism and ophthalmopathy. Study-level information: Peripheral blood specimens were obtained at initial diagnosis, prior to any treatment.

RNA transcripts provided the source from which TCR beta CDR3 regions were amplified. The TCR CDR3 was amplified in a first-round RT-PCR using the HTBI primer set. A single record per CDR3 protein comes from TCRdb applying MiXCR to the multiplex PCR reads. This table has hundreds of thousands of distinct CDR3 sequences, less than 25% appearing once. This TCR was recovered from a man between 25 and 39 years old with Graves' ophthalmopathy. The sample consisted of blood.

In DNA, the CDR3 is TGTGCCACCAGCCCCAGCGGGAACACAGATACGCAGTATTTT. It codes for CATSPSGNTDTQYF. The V call is TRBV15, the J call TRBJ2-3; 7 bases map to TRBD2. Trimming took 5 bases from V and 2 from J; bases not matched to a gene: 4. Germline V gives CDR1 LNHNV, CDR2 YYDKDF (reference sequence). This CDR3 is built from 14 residues.